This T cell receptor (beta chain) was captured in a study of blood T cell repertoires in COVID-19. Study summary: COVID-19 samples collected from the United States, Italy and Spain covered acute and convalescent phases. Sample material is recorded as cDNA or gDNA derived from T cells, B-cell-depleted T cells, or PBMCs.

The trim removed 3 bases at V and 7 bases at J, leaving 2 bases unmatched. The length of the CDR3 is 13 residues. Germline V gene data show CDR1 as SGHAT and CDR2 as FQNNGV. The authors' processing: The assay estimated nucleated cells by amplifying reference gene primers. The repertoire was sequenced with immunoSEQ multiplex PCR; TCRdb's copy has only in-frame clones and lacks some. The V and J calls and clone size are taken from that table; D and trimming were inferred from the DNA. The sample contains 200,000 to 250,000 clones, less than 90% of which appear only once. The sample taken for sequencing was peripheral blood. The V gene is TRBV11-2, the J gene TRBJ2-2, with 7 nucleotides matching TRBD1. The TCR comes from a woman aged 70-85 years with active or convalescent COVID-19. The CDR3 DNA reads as TGTGCCAGCAGCTTGGGACAGATCGGGGAGCTGTTTTTT. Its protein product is CASSLGQIGELFF. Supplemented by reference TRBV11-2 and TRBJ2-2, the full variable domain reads EAGVAQSPRYKIIEKRQSVAFWCNPISGHATLYWYQQILGQGPKLLIQFQNNGVVDDSQLPKDRFSAERLKGVDSTLKIQPAKLEDSAVYLCASSLGQIGELFFGEGSRLTVL.